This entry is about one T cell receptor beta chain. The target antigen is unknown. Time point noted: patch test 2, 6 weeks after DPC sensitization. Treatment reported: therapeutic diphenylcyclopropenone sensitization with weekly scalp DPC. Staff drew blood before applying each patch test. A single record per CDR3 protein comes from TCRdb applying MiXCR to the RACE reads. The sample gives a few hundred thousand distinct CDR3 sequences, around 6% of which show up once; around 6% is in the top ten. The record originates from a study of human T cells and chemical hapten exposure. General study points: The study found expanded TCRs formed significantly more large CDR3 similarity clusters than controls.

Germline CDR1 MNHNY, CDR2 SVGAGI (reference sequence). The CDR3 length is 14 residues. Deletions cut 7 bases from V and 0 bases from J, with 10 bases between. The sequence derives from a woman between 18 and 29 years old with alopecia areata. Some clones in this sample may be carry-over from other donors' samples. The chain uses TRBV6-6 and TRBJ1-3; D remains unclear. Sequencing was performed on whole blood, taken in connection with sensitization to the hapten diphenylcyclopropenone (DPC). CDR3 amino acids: CASMGGSSGNTIYF. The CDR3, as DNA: TGTGCCAGCATGGGTGGGAGCTCTGGAAACACCATATATTTT.